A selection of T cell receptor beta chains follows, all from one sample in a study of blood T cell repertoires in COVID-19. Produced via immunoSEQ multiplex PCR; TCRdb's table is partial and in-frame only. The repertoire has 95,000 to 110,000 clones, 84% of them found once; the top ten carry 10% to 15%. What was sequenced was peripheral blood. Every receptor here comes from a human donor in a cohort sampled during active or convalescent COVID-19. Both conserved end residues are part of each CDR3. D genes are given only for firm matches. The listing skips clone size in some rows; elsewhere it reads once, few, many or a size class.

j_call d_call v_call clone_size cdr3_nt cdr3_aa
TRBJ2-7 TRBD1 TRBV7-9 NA TGTGCCAGCAGGCCGGGACAGGGTTCCTACGAGCAGTACTTC CASRPGQGSYEQYF
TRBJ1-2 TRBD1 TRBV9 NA TGTGCCAGCAGCCCCCAGGGGGGACAGGGGAGACATGGCTACACCTTC CASSPQGGQGRHGYTF
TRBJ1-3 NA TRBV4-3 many TGCGCCCCCCGCCCCCGGTGGGGGGGACGTCCTGGAAACACCATATATTTT CAPRPRWGGRPGNTIYF
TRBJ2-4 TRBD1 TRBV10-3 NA TGTGCCATCAGTGACGACAGGGGGGAAAACATTCAGTACTTC CAISDDRGENIQYF
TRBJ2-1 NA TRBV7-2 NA TGTGCCAGCAGCCTAATCAATGAGCAGTTCTTC CASSLINEQFF
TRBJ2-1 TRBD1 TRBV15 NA TGTGCCACCAGCAGACCCCCGGGACAGGGGGCCCACAATGAGCAGTTCTTC CATSRPPGQGAHNEQFF
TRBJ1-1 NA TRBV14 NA TGTGCCAGCAGCCACAACCGGGGTCCGGGCGGTATGAACACTGAAGCTTTCTTT CASSHNRGPGGMNTEAFF
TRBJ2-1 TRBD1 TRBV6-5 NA TGTGCCAGCCATACCACGACAGGGGGCAATGAGCAGTTCTTC CASHTTTGGNEQFF
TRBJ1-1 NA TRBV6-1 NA TGTGCCAGCAGTGAAGCTTATGACAGGCCAAACACTGAAGCTTTCTTT CASSEAYDRPNTEAFF
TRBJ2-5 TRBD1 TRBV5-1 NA TGCGCCAGCAGCTTCGCGGCAGGGGGCGTGGGTCGGGAGACCCAGTACTTC CASSFAAGGVGRETQYF
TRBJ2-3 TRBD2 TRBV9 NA TGTGCCAGCAGCGCTAGCGGGGGCAGCACAGATACGCAGTATTTT CASSASGGSTDTQYF
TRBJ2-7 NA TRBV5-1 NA TGCGCCAGCAGCTTGGACCCCTACTCCTACGAGCAGTACTTC CASSLDPYSYEQYF
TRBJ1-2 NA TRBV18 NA TGTGCCAGCTCACCTCGCGGGGCCTATGGCTACACCTTC CASSPRGAYGYTF
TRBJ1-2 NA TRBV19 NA TGTGCCAGTAGTAGCGGGGGTACGCACTATGGCTACACCTTC CASSSGGTHYGYTF
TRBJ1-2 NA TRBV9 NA TGTGCCAGCAGCGGATCACAGGTTGCCGATGGCTACACCTTC CASSGSQVADGYTF